This is a list of T cell receptor beta chains from one sample in a study of tumor-infiltrating lymphocytes in primary liver carcinoma. TCRdb redid the calling of the multiplex PCR reads with MiXCR, one entry per CDR3 protein. There are approximately 92,000 distinct CDR3 sequences in the sample; almost 70% occur only once, and more than 8% lies in the top ten. The specimen sequenced was liver tumor tissue from sampling region 5. Receptors originate from a woman aged 55-70 years with primary liver carcinoma and hepatitis B virus infection. CDR3s include the opening cysteine and the closing phenylalanine or tryptophan. D genes are given only for firm matches. Where a row states a size, it is once, few, many or the class of an expanded clone; other rows omit it.

clone_size: -
d_call: TRBD2
j_call: TRBJ2-1
v_call: TRBV5-1
cdr3_nt: TGCGCCAGCAGCCCGGAGGGACTAGCGGGAAACATCTACAATGAGCAGCTCTTC
cdr3_aa: CASSPEGLAGNIYNEQLF

clone_size: -
d_call: -
j_call: TRBJ1-2
v_call: TRBV24-1
cdr3_nt: TGTGCCACCAGTGACGACAAGGGCTTCCATGGCTACACCTTC
cdr3_aa: CATSDDKGFHGYTF

clone_size: -
d_call: -
j_call: TRBJ2-7
v_call: TRBV10-2
cdr3_nt: TGCGCCAGCAGTGTTCTGCACAACATAGGAAGCTACGAGCAGTACTTC
cdr3_aa: CASSVLHNIGSYEQYF

clone_size: -
d_call: -
j_call: TRBJ1-5
v_call: TRBV7-8
cdr3_nt: TGTGCCAGCAGCTCGACGAGAGTGGGCTCGAGGCAGCCCCAGCATTTT
cdr3_aa: CASSSTRVGSRQPQHF

clone_size: -
d_call: TRBD2
j_call: TRBJ2-7
v_call: TRBV7-8
cdr3_nt: TGTGCCAGCAGCATGATTCTAGCGGGGACGGGGTACGAGCAGTACTTC
cdr3_aa: CASSMILAGTGYEQYF

clone_size: -
d_call: -
j_call: TRBJ2-1
v_call: TRBV11-2
cdr3_nt: TGTGCCAGCAGCTCCCAGAGCTCCTACGGTGAGCAGTTCTTC
cdr3_aa: CASSSQSSYGEQFF

clone_size: -
d_call: TRBD2
j_call: TRBJ2-7
v_call: TRBV4-2
cdr3_nt: TGTGCCAGCAGCCCCTCAGTCGGCGGGAGGAAGCCGGCTTCCCCCCACGAGCAGTACTTC
cdr3_aa: CASSPSVGGRKPASPHEQYF

clone_size: -
d_call: -
j_call: TRBJ2-4
v_call: TRBV4-2
cdr3_nt: TGTGCCAGCAGCCAATCCTACACAACTGGGACATTCAAAAACATTCAGTACTTC
cdr3_aa: CASSQSYTTGTFKNIQYF

clone_size: -
d_call: TRBD1
j_call: TRBJ1-5
v_call: TRBV6-6
cdr3_nt: TGTGCCAGTAGTTACGACAGGGCGGATCAGCTCCAGCATTTT
cdr3_aa: CASSYDRADQLQHF

clone_size: -
d_call: TRBD1
j_call: TRBJ2-2
v_call: TRBV11-2
cdr3_nt: TGTGCCAGCAGCCCCCTTCCCGGACAGGATGGAACCGGGGAGCTGTTTTTT
cdr3_aa: CASSPLPGQDGTGELFF

clone_size: -
d_call: -
j_call: TRBJ2-7
v_call: TRBV6-1
cdr3_nt: TGTGCCAGCAGTTCCCAGCTGGGAGTAGCGTACAAGCAGTACTTC
cdr3_aa: CASSSQLGVAYKQYF

clone_size: -
d_call: TRBD1
j_call: TRBJ2-6
v_call: TRBV6-5
cdr3_nt: TGTGCAAGCAGTTACCGGTCCGGGACAGTAGCTACTGGGGCCAACGTCCTGACTTTC
cdr3_aa: CASSYRSGTVATGANVLTF

clone_size: few
d_call: TRBD2
j_call: TRBJ2-5
v_call: TRBV2
cdr3_nt: TGTGCCAGCGGAGGACTAGCGGGACCCCAAGAGACCCAGTACTTC
cdr3_aa: CASGGLAGPQETQYF

clone_size: -
d_call: -
j_call: TRBJ2-5
v_call: TRBV5-1
cdr3_nt: TGCGCCAGCAGCCCTAGCGCGACTGACAGGGAGACCCAGTACTTC
cdr3_aa: CASSPSATDRETQYF

clone_size: -
d_call: -
j_call: TRBJ2-7
v_call: TRBV11-2
cdr3_nt: TGTGCCAGGAGCTTGGATCCTGCGGGGACCTACGAGCAGTACTTC
cdr3_aa: CARSLDPAGTYEQYF